The rows below give T cell receptor beta chains drawn from one sample of a study of glioma-infiltrating T cells. TCRdb re-called the multiplex PCR reads through MiXCR, storing one row per CDR3 protein. The table has approximately 110,000 distinct CDR3 sequences, roughly 25% seen once. Sequencing input: glioma tissue, nonneoplastic brain tissue, or PBMCs (not recorded which). These receptors all stem from a human donor with low-grade glioma or glioblastoma, undergoing nonglioma brain surgery, or in good health (not recorded which). Each CDR3 is given with its conserved first and last residue. The D gene is left open where the match is weak. Clone size is shown for a subset of rows, as once, few, many or a class of expanded clone.

CDR3aa | CDR3nt | j_gene | d_gene | v_gene | abundance
CASSRDRGRDEQYF | TGTGCCAGCAGCCGTGACAGGGGGAGAGACGAGCAGTACTTC | TRBJ2-7 | TRBD1 | TRBV7-2 | many
CASSLAYEQYF | TGCGCCAGCAGCTTGGCCTACGAGCAGTACTTC | TRBJ2-7 | NA | TRBV5-1 | NA
CASSVGNTIYF | TGTGCCAGCAGCGTCGGAAACACCATATATTTT | TRBJ1-3 | NA | TRBV6-1 | many
CSAPDRWNSPLHF | TGCAGTGCCCCGGACCGCTGGAATTCACCCCTCCACTTT | TRBJ1-6 | NA | TRBV20-1 | many
CASSLVTGGRDEQYF | TGTGCCAGCAGCTTAGTTACGGGAGGCCGGGACGAGCAGTACTTC | TRBJ2-7 | TRBD2 | TRBV7-9 | few
CASNWADRYQETQYF | TGTGCCAGCAATTGGGCGGACCGGTACCAAGAGACCCAGTACTTC | TRBJ2-5 | NA | TRBV27 | many
CSASGPADTQYF | TGCAGTGCTAGCGGGCCCGCAGATACGCAGTATTTT | TRBJ2-3 | NA | TRBV20-1 | many
CATSDRSGSCYNEQFF | TGTGCCACCAGTGATAGGAGCGGCAGCTGCTACAATGAGCAGTTCTTC | TRBJ2-1 | NA | TRBV24-1 | NA
CASSLVLAGGPTGTDTQYF | TGTGCCAGCAGTTTGGTGCTAGCGGGAGGGCCGACCGGCACAGATACGCAGTATTTT | TRBJ2-3 | TRBD2 | TRBV28 | many
CSVELTGETNQPQHF | TGCAGCGTTGAATTGACAGGGGAAACCAATCAGCCCCAGCATTTT | TRBJ1-5 | TRBD1 | TRBV29-1 | many
CASSLGTGSYNSPLHF | TGTGCCAGCAGCTTAGGGACAGGTTCCTATAATTCACCCCTCCACTTT | TRBJ1-6 | TRBD1 | TRBV7-2 | many
CASSLTPGGAGINTEAFF | TGTGCCAGCAGTTTAACTCCAGGAGGGGCAGGGATCAACACTGAAGCTTTCTTT | TRBJ1-1 | NA | TRBV27 | NA
CASSRTTDVREQYF | TGTGCCAGCTCCAGGACTACTGATGTACGGGAGCAGTACTTC | TRBJ2-7 | NA | TRBV6-1 | many
CASSLGQLLGNEQFF | TGTGCCAGCAGCTTAGGCCAGCTGTTAGGCAATGAGCAGTTCTTC | TRBJ2-1 | NA | TRBV7-2 | many
CASSLGGPSDEQFF | TGCGCCAGCAGCTTGGGGGGACCCTCCGATGAGCAGTTCTTC | TRBJ2-1 | NA | TRBV5-1 | many
CASSHTSEGGELFF | TGCGCCAGCAGCCATACAAGCGAGGGCGGGGAGCTGTTTTTT | TRBJ2-2 | NA | TRBV4-1 | many
CASSLAGTNSPLHF | TGTGCCAGCAGTTTAGCGGGTACCAATTCACCCCTCCACTTT | TRBJ1-6 | NA | TRBV27 | many
CASSQGNSLAGETEFF | TGCGCCAGCAGCCAAGGAAATTCGCTAGCGGGAGAGACTGAGTTCTTC | TRBJ2-1 | TRBD2 | TRBV4-1 | few
CSARDRTGLFF | TGCAGTGCTCGGGACCGGACAGGACTGTTTTTT | TRBJ1-4 | TRBD1 | TRBV20-1 | many
CASSFLRGELFF | TGTGCCAGCAGCTTCCTGCGTGGGGAGCTGTTTTTT | TRBJ2-2 | NA | TRBV7-9 | many
CASSPTGTDTEAFF | TGTGCCAGCTCACCCACCGGGACAGATACTGAAGCTTTCTTT | TRBJ1-1 | TRBD1 | TRBV18 | many
CASSQGPTEKLFF | TGTGCCAGCAGCCAGGGACCCACGGAAAAACTGTTTTTT | TRBJ1-4 | NA | TRBV3-1 | many
CASSLNSGGSYEQYF | TGTGCCAGCAGTTTAAACTCAGGGGGCAGCTACGAGCAGTACTTC | TRBJ2-7 | TRBD1 | TRBV12-3/TRBV12-4 | many
CASSPFPQGASNEQYF | TGCGCCAGCAGCCCTTTCCCACAGGGGGCGAGTAACGAGCAGTACTTC | TRBJ2-7 | TRBD1 | TRBV4-1 | many
CATSKDRVDTQYF | TGTGCCACCAGTAAGGACAGGGTAGATACGCAGTATTTT | TRBJ2-3 | TRBD1 | TRBV24-1 | many
CASSAKGVEQFF | TGTGCCAGCAGCGCTAAGGGGGTTGAGCAGTTCTTC | TRBJ2-1 | NA | TRBV25-1 | NA
CSARVGGGTEAFF | TGCAGTGCTAGAGTCGGAGGGGGGACTGAAGCTTTCTTT | TRBJ1-1 | NA | TRBV20-1 | many
CASSLLQFRLAGGNNEQFF | TGTGCCAGCAGCTTACTCCAGTTCCGACTAGCGGGAGGTAACAATGAGCAGTTCTTC | TRBJ2-1 | TRBD2 | TRBV7-8 | many
CSVEAGTEAFF | TGCAGCGTTGAGGCAGGGACTGAAGCTTTCTTT | TRBJ1-1 | NA | TRBV29-1 | many
CESLRTGRQTQYF | TGTGAAAGCCTGAGGACAGGGCGCCAGACCCAGTACTTC | TRBJ2-5 | TRBD1 | TRBV2 | NA